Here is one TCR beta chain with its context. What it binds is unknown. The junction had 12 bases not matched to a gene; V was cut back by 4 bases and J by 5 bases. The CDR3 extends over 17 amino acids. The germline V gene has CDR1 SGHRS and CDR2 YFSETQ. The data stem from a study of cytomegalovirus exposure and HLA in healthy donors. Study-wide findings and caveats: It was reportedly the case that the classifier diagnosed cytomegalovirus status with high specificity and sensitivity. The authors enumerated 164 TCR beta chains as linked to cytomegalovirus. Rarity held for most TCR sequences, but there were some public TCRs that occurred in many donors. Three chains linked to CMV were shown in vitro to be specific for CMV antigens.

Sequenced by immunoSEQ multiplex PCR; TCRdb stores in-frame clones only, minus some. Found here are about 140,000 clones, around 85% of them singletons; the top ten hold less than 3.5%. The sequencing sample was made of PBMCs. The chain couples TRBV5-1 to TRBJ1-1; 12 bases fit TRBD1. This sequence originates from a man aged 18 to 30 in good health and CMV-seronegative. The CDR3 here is CASSPIPGTGGRTEAFF. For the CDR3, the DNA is TGCGCCAGCAGCCCCATCCCCGGGACAGGGGGCAGGACTGAAGCTTTCTTT.